Listed below are T cell receptor beta chains from one sample, sequenced in a study of T cell repertoires in cytomegalovirus infection. TCRdb independently ran MiXCR on the reads; one entry per CDR3 protein. The table lists about 250,000 distinct CDR3 sequences, 9% to 15% of them singletons. Sequences were obtained from PBMCs. The receptor set was obtained from a human donor in good health (CMV status not recorded). Some clones in this sample may be carry-over from other donors' samples. Each CDR3 is given without its conserved first and last residue. Each record gives: V gene, J gene, CDR3 protein.

TRBV15	TRBJ2-7	ATSIIRGPYEQY
TRBV6-2/TRBV6-3	TRBJ2-6	ASSYGGAGANVLT
TRBV28	TRBJ1-1	ASSLGTPLAWAF
TRBV7-2	TRBJ2-3	ASSLAGGGYSTDTQY
TRBV7-2	TRBJ1-4	ASSLVRGLDEKLF
TRBV7-9	TRBJ2-7	ASWGAGEQY
TRBV19	TRBJ2-7	ASSMVVGAPYEQY
TRBV6-5	TRBJ1-2	ASSYSGGDYGYT
TRBV12-3/TRBV12-4	TRBJ2-6	ASSRAGGFSGANVLT
TRBV12-3/TRBV12-4	TRBJ2-7	ASSLWQGAHEQY
TRBV2	TRBJ2-2	ASSDWGSNTGELF
TRBV7-2	TRBJ1-4	ASSPTGGDNEKLF
TRBV29-1	TRBJ1-1	SVGVGTYTEAF
TRBV6-2/TRBV6-3	TRBJ2-6	ASTSNRAAGANVLT
TRBV5-1	TRBJ2-7	ASSSIAGGSLGSYEQY
TRBV7-3	TRBJ2-5	ASSLIGAETQY
TRBV20-1	TRBJ2-3	SAVPGGGADTQY
TRBV6-2/TRBV6-3	TRBJ1-5	ASSYSTGMSNQPQH
TRBV5-1	TRBJ1-1	ASSLSPGTGRAEAF
TRBV14	TRBJ2-1	ASSRLIGDNEQF
TRBV7-2	TRBJ2-7	ASSLGLREGYEQY
TRBV19	TRBJ1-1	ASRLGGKAF
TRBV7-2	TRBJ1-2	ASSLGDRTDGYT
TRBV29-1	TRBJ1-1	SARTRGVGTEAF
TRBV24-1	TRBJ1-1	ATSEGDNTEAF
TRBV7-8	TRBJ1-5	ASSPRQGGQPQH
TRBV11-2	TRBJ2-5	ASSLDPGEQETQY
TRBV7-2	TRBJ1-6	ASSPTVDSYNSPLH